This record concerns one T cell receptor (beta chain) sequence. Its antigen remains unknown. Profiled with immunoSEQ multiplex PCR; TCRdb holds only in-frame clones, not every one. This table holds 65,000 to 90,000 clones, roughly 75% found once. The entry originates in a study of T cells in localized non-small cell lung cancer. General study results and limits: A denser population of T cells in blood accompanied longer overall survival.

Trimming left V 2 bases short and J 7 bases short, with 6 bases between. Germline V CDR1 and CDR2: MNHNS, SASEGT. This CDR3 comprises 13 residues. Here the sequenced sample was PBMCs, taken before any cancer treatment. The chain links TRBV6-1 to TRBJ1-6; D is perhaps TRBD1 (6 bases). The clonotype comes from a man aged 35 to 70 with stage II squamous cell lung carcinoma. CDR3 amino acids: CASSETGNSPLHF. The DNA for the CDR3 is TGTGCCAGCAGTGAAACAGGGAATTCACCCCTCCACTTT.